The 26 T cell receptor beta chains presented below share a single source sample, sequenced in a study of siplizumab effects on memory and regulatory T cells. Using immunoSEQ multiplex PCR, the repertoire was profiled, and TCRdb retains in-frame clones only, with some absent. The sample has approximately 100,000 clones, over 85% seen once; the top ten hold roughly 0.17%. The sequenced sample consisted of non-Treg CD4+ T cells sorted from blood. All receptors derive from a human donor in good health.

The J gene is TRBJ2-7, the V gene TRBV19; TRBD1 matches at 8 bases. The V and J ends lost 6 bases and 6 bases, in that order; junction bases with no gene match: 7. CDR3 length: 13 amino acids. Germline CDR1 is LNHDA and CDR2 is SQIVND (reference sequence). CDR3 sequence: CASSLGTGAEQYF. The CDR3 nucleotides are TGTGCCAGTAGCCTGGGGACAGGAGCCGAGCAGTACTTC.

The chain is built from TRBV7-2 and TRBJ2-5; D is unclear. Trimming removed 0 bases from V and 1 base from J, with 6 bases in between. Germline V gene sequence: CDR1 SGHTA, CDR2 FQGNSA. The CDR3 has 14 amino acids. CDR3 nucleotide sequence: TGTGCCAGCAGCTTAGCGCAGCTCCAAGAGACCCAGTACTTC. It is translated as CASSLAQLQETQYF.

The rearrangement uses TRBV5-1 and TRBJ1-2; 7 bases are a match to TRBD1. Trimming removed 3 bases from V and 4 bases from J; junction bases left unmatched: 12. The length of the CDR3 is 16 residues. Germline CDR1 is SGHRS and CDR2 is YFSETQ. The DNA for the CDR3 is TGCGCCAGCAGCTCAACAGGGGTTTTTGACAGCTATGGCTACACCTTC. This encodes CASSSTGVFDSYGYTF.

This rearrangement joins TRBV9 to TRBJ2-7, with D possibly called TRBD1 or TRBD2 (5 bases each). The CDR3 runs to 16 residues. Germline V gene data show CDR1 as SGDLS and CDR2 as YYNGEE. Trimming removed 0 bases at V and 6 bases at J, with 19 bases between. The CDR3 sequence: CASSVDEGSYVVEQYF. Written as DNA, the CDR3 is TGTGCCAGCAGCGTAGATGAGGGGTCGTACGTTGTCGAGCAGTACTTC.

The chain has TRBV28 and TRBJ1-2; TRBD1 agrees at 7 bases. The V and J ends lost 5 bases and 5 bases, in that order; junction bases with no gene match: 2. Germline CDR1 MDHEN, CDR2 SYDVKM. The CDR3 runs 12 residues. The CDR3 loop is CASSQGQYGYTF. CDR3 DNA sequence: TGTGCCAGCAGTCAGGGACAGTATGGCTACACCTTC.

The chain has TRBV5-4 and TRBJ2-5; the match to TRBD1 covers 10 bases. Germline V gives CDR1 SGHNT, CDR2 YYREEE (reference sequence). The CDR3 length is 18 residues. V shed 6 bases, J shed 0 bases, and the junction held 14 bases outside the gene matches. The CDR3 here is CASKARQGAPGYQETQYF. In DNA form, the CDR3 reads TGTGCCAGCAAAGCTAGACAGGGGGCCCCTGGGTACCAAGAGACCCAGTACTTC.

This rearrangement joins TRBV12-5 to TRBJ1-5; 8 bases are shared with TRBD1. Germline V gives CDR1 LGHNT, CDR2 FRNRAP. Germline trimming cut 4 bases from V and 7 bases from J; bases unmatched to any gene: 12. The CDR3 loop spans 16 amino acids. The CDR3 nucleotides are TGTGCTAGTGGTTCGACCGACAGGGGCGGCGGGCAGCCCCAGCATTTT. Translation gives CASGSTDRGGGQPQHF.

The gene calls are TRBV7-9 and TRBJ1-2, with D perhaps matching TRBD1 (6 bases). V was cut by 0 bases and J by 6 bases, with 11 bases left in between. The CDR3 is 14 residues long. In germline, CDR1 is SEHNR, CDR2 FQNEAQ (reference sequence). The CDR3: CASSLAITGNGYTF. As DNA, the CDR3 is TGTGCCAGCAGCTTAGCAATCACAGGGAATGGCTACACCTTC.

This chain uses TRBV9 with TRBJ1-5; unclear D gene. Germline CDR1 SGDLS, CDR2 YYNGEE. The CDR3 is 15 residues long. V lost 1 base and J lost 0, with 8 bases in between. The CDR3 DNA follows: TGTGCCAGCAGCGTATCAGGAAATAGCAATCAGCCCCAGCATTTT. Translating it yields CASSVSGNSNQPQHF.

Only one count was recorded for this clone. This sequence joins TRBV7-6 and TRBJ2-2; 7 bases fit TRBD1. The V and J ends lost 2 bases and 7 bases, in that order; junction bases with no gene match: 7. The CDR3 sequence is 15 residues long. CDR1 and CDR2 (germline): SGHVS, FNYEAQ. CDR3 in amino acids: CASSLFEGADGELFF. In nucleotides, the CDR3 is TGTGCCAGCAGCTTATTCGAGGGGGCGGACGGGGAGCTGTTTTTT.

This clone is a singleton in its sample. The gene calls are TRBV27 and TRBJ2-2; 10 positions agree with TRBD2. The J segment lost 4 bases and the V segment lost 3 bases, leaving 8 bases of the junction unmatched. CDR1 is MNHEY and CDR2 is SMNVEV in the germline V gene (reference sequence). This CDR3 region has 17 residues. CDR3 in amino acids: CASSFRQRGGFTGELFF. The CDR3 nucleotides are TGTGCCAGCAGTTTCCGGCAGCGGGGGGGCTTCACCGGGGAGCTGTTTTTT.

The chain joins TRBV11-2 to TRBJ2-2; D is perhaps TRBD1 or TRBD2 (5 bases each). Trimming took off 5 bases at V and 0 bases at J, with 10 bases between the two ends. There are 15 residues in the CDR3. Germline CDR1 is SGHAT and CDR2 is FQNNGV. DNA of the CDR3: TGTGCCAGCAGCCATAGAGGGGCGAACACCGGGGAGCTGTTTTTT. This codes for CASSHRGANTGELFF.

The rearrangement uses TRBV6-5 and TRBJ1-2, with 7 bases aligning to TRBD1. The CDR3 runs to 14 residues. Trimming cost V 9 bases and J 7 bases; bases outside gene matches: 14. CDR1 is MNHEY, CDR2 SVGAGI, per germline. The CDR3 region is CASSMDGQVPGYTF. In DNA, the CDR3 is TGTGCCAGTTCTATGGATGGACAGGTTCCTGGCTACACCTTC.

This clone was counted a single time. V is TRBV2 and J is TRBJ1-1, with TRBD1 as a possible D gene (6 bases). The V and J ends lost 8 bases and 1 base respectively, with 11 bases between them. CDR1 SNHLY and CDR2 FYNNEI come from the germline V gene. The CDR3 totals 13 residues. As DNA, the CDR3 is TGTGCCAGCGGTCCGGGACAGAACACTGAAGCTTTCTTT. Its translation: CASGPGQNTEAFF.

The chain joins TRBV9 to TRBJ1-4; D might be TRBD1 (5 bases). Between the trimmed V and J ends, which lost 0 bases and 8 bases, there was a span of 11 bases. CDR3 length equals 14 residues. Germline CDR1 is SGDLS and CDR2 is YYNGEE. Written as DNA, the CDR3 is TGTGCCAGCAGCGTAGCCGGGGCAGACGAAAAACTGTTTTTT. Translating it yields CASSVAGADEKLFF.

The chain links TRBV19 to TRBJ1-2, with D perhaps matching TRBD1 (6 bases). CDR1 LNHDA and CDR2 SQIVND come from the germline V gene (reference sequence). This CDR3 comprises 16 residues. The V end lost 6 bases, the J end lost 9 bases, and 26 bases lay between the germline ends. CDR3 loop: CASRMSSGQGTLRYTF. The CDR3 DNA reads as TGTGCCAGTAGGATGTCGAGCGGGCAGGGGACTCTTCGCTACACCTTC.

The rearrangement links TRBV2 to TRBJ1-5, with D uncertain. This CDR3 region has 15 residues. V lost 4 bases to trimming and J lost 1 base, with 11 bases between them. CDR1 is SNHLY, CDR2 FYNNEI, per germline. CDR3 loop: CASSGQDGSNQPQHF. CDR3 in DNA: TGTGCCAGCAGTGGTCAGGACGGCAGCAATCAGCCCCAGCATTTT.

This chain links TRBV5-1 with TRBJ1-1; 9 bases are a match to TRBD1. Trimming cost V 2 bases and J 6 bases; bases outside gene matches: 5. The germline V gene has CDR1 SGHRS and CDR2 YFSETQ. CDR3 length: 14 residues. CDR3 nucleotide sequence: TGCGCCAGCAGCTTCGGACAGGGGTTTCCTGAAGCTTTCTTT. It specifies CASSFGQGFPEAFF.

This rearrangement joins TRBV11-2 to TRBJ1-5, with D possibly matching TRBD1 (6 bases). The CDR3 has 14 amino acids. Germline CDR1 reads SGHAT; CDR2 reads FQNNGV. V was shortened by 5 bases and J by 2 bases, with 10 bases between the two germline ends. The DNA of the CDR3 is TGTGCCAGCAGCACAGGGTTGGGCAATCAGCCCCAGCATTTT. Encoded protein: CASSTGLGNQPQHF. The full variable domain, completed using reference TRBV11-2 and TRBJ1-5, is EAGVAQSPRYKIIEKRQSVAFWCNPISGHATLYWYQQILGQGPKLLIQFQNNGVVDDSQLPKDRFSAERLKGVDSTLKIQPAKLEDSAVYLCASSTGLGNQPQHFGDGTRLSIL.

The rearrangement links TRBV19 to TRBJ2-5; D gene ambiguous. CDR1 is LNHDA, CDR2 SQIVND, per germline (reference sequence). CDR3 length: 11 amino acids. V was trimmed by 3 bases and J by 5 bases, leaving 4 bases between them. CDR3 nucleotides: TGTGCCAGTAGTATGGGGGAGACCCAGTACTTC. This sequence encodes CASSMGETQYF.

The rearrangement uses TRBV7-9 and TRBJ2-1, with D tentatively TRBD2 (6 bases). Germline CDR1 is SEHNR and CDR2 is FQNEAQ (reference sequence). V was clipped by 8 bases and J by 7 bases, with 12 bases between them. The CDR3 is 12 amino acids. This CDR3 reads CASFGRENEQFF. As DNA, the CDR3 is TGTGCCAGCTTCGGACGGGAGAATGAGCAGTTCTTC. The complete variable domain, with remaining parts taken from reference TRBV7-9 and TRBJ2-1, reads DTGVSQNPRHKITKRGQNVTFRCDPISEHNRLYWYRQTLGQGPEFLTYFQNEAQLEKSRLLSDRFSAERPKGSFSTLEIQRTEQGDSAMYLCASFGRENEQFFGPGTRLTVL.

The chain has TRBV10-3 and TRBJ2-5, with 9 bases matching TRBD1. Per the germline V gene, CDR1 is ENHRY and CDR2 is SYGVKD. J was trimmed by 5 bases and V by 5 bases; bases with no gene match: 3. The CDR3 contains 13 residues. CDR3 nucleotides: TGTGCCATCAGTAGGACAGGGGAGGAGACCCAGTACTTC. As protein: CAISRTGEETQYF.

The chain is built from TRBV11-1 and TRBJ2-1; D unresolved. Germline-derived CDR1 and CDR2 are SGHAT and FQDESV (reference sequence). Trimming shortened V by 11 bases and J by 3 bases, and 14 bases separated the two germline ends. The CDR3 covers 13 residues. The CDR3 bases are TGTGCCTCGAGAGTCGAAGTCTACAATGAGCAGTTCTTC. Encoded protein: CASRVEVYNEQFF.

This chain connects TRBV4-1 to TRBJ2-5; possibly TRBD2 for D (6 bases). V lost 0 bases and J 1 base, leaving 15 bases between the germline ends. From germline, CDR1 is MGHRA and CDR2 YSYEKL. The CDR3 runs to 17 residues. CDR3 sequence (DNA): TGCGCCAGCAGCCAAGATCGAAATAGCGGTGCCCAAGAGACCCAGTACTTC. Encoded protein: CASSQDRNSGAQETQYF.

The chain combines TRBV7-9 with TRBJ2-3; 13 positions agree with TRBD2. CDR3 length equals 17 residues. Trimming removed 8 bases from V and 2 bases from J; junction bases left unmatched: 10. Germline values: CDR1 SEHNR, CDR2 FQNEAQ (reference sequence). CDR3 in amino acids: CASFRTSGGYHTDTQYF. The CDR3, as DNA: TGTGCCAGCTTTCGGACTAGCGGGGGATACCACACAGATACGCAGTATTTT.

This chain joins TRBV7-2 and TRBJ2-5; 7 bases fit TRBD1. The J call is doubtful: the DNA matches TRBJ2-7 better. Germline CDR1 is SGHTA and CDR2 is FQGNSA. This CDR3 contains 19 residues. The CDR3 region has the DNA TGTGCCAGCAGCTTATTTCCCGCCATGACAGGGTTGAGCTCCTACGAGCAGTACTTC. Protein: CASSLFPAMTGLSSYEQYF.